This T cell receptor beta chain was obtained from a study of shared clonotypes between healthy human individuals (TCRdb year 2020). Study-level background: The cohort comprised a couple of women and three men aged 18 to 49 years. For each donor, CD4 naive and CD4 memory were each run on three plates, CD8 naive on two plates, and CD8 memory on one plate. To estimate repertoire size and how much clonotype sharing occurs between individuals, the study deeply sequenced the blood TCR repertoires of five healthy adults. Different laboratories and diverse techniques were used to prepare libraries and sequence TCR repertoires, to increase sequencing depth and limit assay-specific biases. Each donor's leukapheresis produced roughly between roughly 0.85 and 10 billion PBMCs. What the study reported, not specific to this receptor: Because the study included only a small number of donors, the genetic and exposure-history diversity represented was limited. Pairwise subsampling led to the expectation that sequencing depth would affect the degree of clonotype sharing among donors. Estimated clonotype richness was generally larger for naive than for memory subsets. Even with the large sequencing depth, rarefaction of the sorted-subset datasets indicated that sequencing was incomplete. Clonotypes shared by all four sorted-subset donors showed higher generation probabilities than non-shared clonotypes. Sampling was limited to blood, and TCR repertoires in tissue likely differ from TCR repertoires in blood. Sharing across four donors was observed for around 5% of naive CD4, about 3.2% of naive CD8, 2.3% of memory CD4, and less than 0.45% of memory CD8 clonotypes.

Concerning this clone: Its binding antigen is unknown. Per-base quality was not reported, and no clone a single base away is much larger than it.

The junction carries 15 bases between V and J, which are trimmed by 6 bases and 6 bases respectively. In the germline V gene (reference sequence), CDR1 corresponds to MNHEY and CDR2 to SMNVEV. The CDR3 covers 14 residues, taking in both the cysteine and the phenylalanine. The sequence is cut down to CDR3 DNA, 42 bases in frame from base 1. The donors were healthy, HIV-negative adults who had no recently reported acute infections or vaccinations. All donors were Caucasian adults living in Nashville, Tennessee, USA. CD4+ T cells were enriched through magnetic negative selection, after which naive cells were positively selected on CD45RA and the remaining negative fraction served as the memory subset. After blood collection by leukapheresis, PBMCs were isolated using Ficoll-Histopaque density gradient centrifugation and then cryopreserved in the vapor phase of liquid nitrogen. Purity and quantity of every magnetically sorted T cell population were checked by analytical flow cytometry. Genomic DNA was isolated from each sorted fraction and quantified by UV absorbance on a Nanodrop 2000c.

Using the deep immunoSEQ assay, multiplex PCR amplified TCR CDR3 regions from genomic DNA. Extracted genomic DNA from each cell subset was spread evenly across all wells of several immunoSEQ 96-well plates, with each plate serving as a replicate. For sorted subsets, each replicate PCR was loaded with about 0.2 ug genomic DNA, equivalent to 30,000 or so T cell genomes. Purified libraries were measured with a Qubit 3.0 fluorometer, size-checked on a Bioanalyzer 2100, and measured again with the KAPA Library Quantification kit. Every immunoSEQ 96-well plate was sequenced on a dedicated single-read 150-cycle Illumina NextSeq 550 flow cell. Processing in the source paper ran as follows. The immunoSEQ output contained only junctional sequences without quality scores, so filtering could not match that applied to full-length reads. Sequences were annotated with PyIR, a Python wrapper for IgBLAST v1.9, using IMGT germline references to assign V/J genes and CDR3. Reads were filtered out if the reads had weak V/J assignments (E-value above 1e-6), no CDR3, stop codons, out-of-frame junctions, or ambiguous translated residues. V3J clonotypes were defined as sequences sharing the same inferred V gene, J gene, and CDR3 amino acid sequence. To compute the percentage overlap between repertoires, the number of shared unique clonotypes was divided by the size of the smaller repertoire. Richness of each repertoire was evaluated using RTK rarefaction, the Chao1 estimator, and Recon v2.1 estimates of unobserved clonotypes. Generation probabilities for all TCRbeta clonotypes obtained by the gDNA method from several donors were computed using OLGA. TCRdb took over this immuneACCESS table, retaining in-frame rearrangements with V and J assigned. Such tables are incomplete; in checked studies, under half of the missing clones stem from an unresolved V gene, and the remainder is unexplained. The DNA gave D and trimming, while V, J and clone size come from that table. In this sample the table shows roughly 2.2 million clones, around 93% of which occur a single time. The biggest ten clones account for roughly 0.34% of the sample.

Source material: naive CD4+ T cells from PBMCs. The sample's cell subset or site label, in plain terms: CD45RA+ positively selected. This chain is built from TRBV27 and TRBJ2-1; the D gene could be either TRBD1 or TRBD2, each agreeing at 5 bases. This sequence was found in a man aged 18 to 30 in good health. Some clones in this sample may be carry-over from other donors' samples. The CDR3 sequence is CASSRGARVNEQFF. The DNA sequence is TGTGCCAGCAGCCGAGGGGCAAGGGTCAATGAGCAGTTCTTC.